This entry lists 7 T cell receptor beta chains sequenced from one sample in a study of T-cell memory formation after mild COVID-19. One entry per CDR3 protein, called by TCRdb with MiXCR from the 5' RACE reads. Of about 340,000 distinct CDR3 sequences listed, about 16% are singletons. Material: PBMCs or a T cell subset sorted from them (not recorded which). The receptors were gathered from a man between 18 and 29 years old who had mild COVID-19 (a few samples of this study predate the infection). Cell type and time point are not known.

This clonotype has only a few counts. The chain uses TRBV2 and TRBJ1-2, with D possibly being TRBD1 (5 bases). The CDR3 has 14 residues. From germline, CDR1 is SNHLY and CDR2 FYNNEI. Trimming cost V 2 bases and J 8 bases, with 15 bases left between them. The CDR3 sequence: CASSENRKGDGYTF. Here the CDR3 DNA reads TGTGCCAGCAGTGAAAATCGTAAAGGGGACGGCTACACCTTC.

The chain combines TRBV5-1 with TRBJ2-2; a weak D match, TRBD2 (5 bases). CDR3 size: 16 residues. Germline lookup yields CDR1 SGHRS and CDR2 YFSETQ. The ends were cut back, 4 bases at V and 6 bases at J, with 19 bases in the middle. CDR3 nucleotides: TGCGCCAGCAGCATCCAACCGGGATCCGGCCCCGGGGAGCTGTTTTTT. As protein: CASSIQPGSGPGELFF. The full variable domain, completed using reference TRBV5-1 and TRBJ2-2, is KAGVTQTPRYLIKTRGQQVTLSCSPISGHRSVSWYQQTPGQGLQFLFEYFSETQRNKGNFPGRFSGRQFSNSRSEMNVSTLELGDSALYLCASSIQPGSGPGELFFGEGSRLTVL.

There are a few counts of this clonotype. J is TRBJ1-4 and V is TRBV7-3, with D unclear. The CDR3 contains 15 residues. Trimming pared 0 bases from V and 4 bases from J, leaving 9 bases between. CDR1 is SGHTA and CDR2 is FQGTGA in the germline V gene. CDR3 in amino acids: CASSLTGRNNEKLFF. In nucleotides, the CDR3 is TGTGCCAGCAGCTTAACAGGGAGGAATAATGAAAAACTGTTTTTT.

The J gene is TRBJ2-7, the V gene TRBV20-1; maybe TRBD1 (5 bases). This CDR3 contains 14 residues. Trimming removed 6 bases at V and 3 bases at J, with 18 bases between. Germline CDR1 DFQATT, CDR2 SNEGSKA (reference sequence). DNA for the CDR3: TGCAGTGCCTGGTCGGCAGGGTTAGGCTACGAGCAGTACTTC. This translates into CSAWSAGLGYEQYF.

J is TRBJ2-4 and V is TRBV25-1; D ambiguous. Germline assignment: CDR1 MGHDK and CDR2 SYGVNS. V gave up 4 bases and J gave up 3 bases, with 16 bases separating them. The CDR3 extends over 16 amino acids. The CDR3 DNA sequence: TGTGCCAGCAGTGTCACCGGGTCTCAGTTCAAAAACATTCAGTACTTC. Translated, it gives CASSVTGSQFKNIQYF.

The chain couples TRBV9 to TRBJ2-5, with 8 bases matching TRBD2. This CDR3 region has 17 residues. The germline gives CDR1 SGDLS, CDR2 YYNGEE. Germline trimming cut 2 bases from V and 1 base from J; bases unmatched to any gene: 10. CDR3 DNA sequence: TGTGCCAGCAGCGTTCGGGGGGCTAGCGGGCCCCAAGAGACCCAGTACTTC. This codes for CASSVRGASGPQETQYF.

Only a few counts were recorded for this clonotype. This rearrangement joins TRBV7-9 to TRBJ2-7; 7 bases agree with TRBD2. Losses at the gene ends were 2 bases for V and 5 bases for J; bases not matched to a gene: 3. Germline CDR1 and CDR2: SEHNR and FQNEAQ (reference sequence). The CDR3 extends over 13 amino acids. For the CDR3, the DNA is TGTGCCAGCAGCTTATTAGCGGGCGACGAGCAGTACTTC. As protein: CASSLLAGDEQYF.